This T cell receptor beta chain was identified in a study of Graves' ophthalmopathy and Graves' hyperthyroidism. General observations from the study: The authors also found most expanded thyroid clonotypes above 0.001 frequency in blood.

This clonotype was seen at least ten times. Its antigen is still unknown. Amplification targeted the TCR beta CDR3 regions, with RNA transcripts as the source material. Second-round multiplex PCR came after a first-round RT-PCR that employed HTBI primers. TCRdb re-called the multiplex PCR reads through MiXCR, storing one row per CDR3 protein. This table has 340,000 or so distinct CDR3 sequences, roughly 16% appearing once. The germline CDR1 and CDR2 sequences are LGHDT and YNNKEL (reference sequence). V was pared by 1 base and J by 7 bases, with 19 bases between. This CDR3 has 16 amino acids. The chain uses TRBV3-1 and TRBJ1-2, with D tentatively TRBD1 (5 bases). The sequencing input was peripheral blood. The receptor comes from an adult man with Graves' ophthalmopathy. The CDR3 loop reads CASSQGGGAGIGGYTF. The CDR3 coding sequence is TGTGCCAGCAGCCAAGGAGGTGGGGCAGGGATAGGTGGCTACACCTTC.